This is a list of T cell receptor beta chains from one sample in a study of blood T cell repertoires in COVID-19. Method: immunoSEQ multiplex PCR; TCRdb's copy keeps in-frame clones and lacks some. The table records about 60,000 clones, under 90% of them present only once. Sequenced input: peripheral blood. The source of these receptors is a human donor in a cohort sampled during active COVID-19. Each CDR3 is given with its conserved first and last residue. Each record gives: V gene, D gene, clone size, J gene, CDR3 DNA, CDR3 protein. D genes are given only for firm matches. Clone size is not always given. Where it is, it says once, few, many or a class for expanded clones.

TRBV27	-	-	TRBJ1-6	TGTGCCAGCAGTTTATCAGGGGTTTCCTATAATTCACCCCTCCACTTT	CASSLSGVSYNSPLHF
TRBV6-6	-	-	TRBJ2-6	TGTGCCAGCAGTCGAACCAGGGGCTCGGGGGGGGCCAACGTCCTGACTTTC	CASSRTRGSGGANVLTF
TRBV9	TRBD2	-	TRBJ2-3	TGTGCCAGCAGCCTAGCGGGAGGCCAGTATTTT	CASSLAGGQYF
TRBV30	-	-	TRBJ2-1	TGTGCCTGGAGACGAAGGGGGGGGTCCTACAATGAGCAGTTCTTC	CAWRRRGGSYNEQFF
TRBV5-6	TRBD1	once	TRBJ1-1	TGTGCCAGCAGCTTACAGGGGTACACTGAAGCTTTCTTT	CASSLQGYTEAFF
TRBV11-2	-	-	TRBJ1-1	TGTGCCAGCAGCTTAGGTAAATACGGAGACACTGAAGCTTTCTTT	CASSLGKYGDTEAFF
TRBV19	TRBD1	-	TRBJ1-5	TGTGCCAGTAGTCGGGGGACAGCTAGCAATCAGCCCCAGCATTTT	CASSRGTASNQPQHF
TRBV15	-	-	TRBJ1-1	TGTGCCACCAGCAGAGCACAGGGAAGGGACACTGAAGCTTTCTTT	CATSRAQGRDTEAFF
TRBV7-3	-	-	TRBJ2-2	TGTGCCAGCAGCTATGCACGGGACACAGCAGCCGGGGAGCTGTTTTTT	CASSYARDTAAGELFF
TRBV19	-	-	TRBJ1-5	TGTGCCAGTAATGAGAATAGCAATCAGCCCCAGCATTTT	CASNENSNQPQHF
TRBV4-3	TRBD2	-	TRBJ2-6	TGCGCCAGCAGCCAAGGGTTAGGGGCTCGGGGGGGACCTAGCTCTGGGGCCAACGTCCTGACTTTC	CASSQGLGARGGPSSGANVLTF
TRBV7-9	-	few	TRBJ2-1	TGTGCCAGCAGTTTAACAGGGATTGAGCAGTTCTTC	CASSLTGIEQFF
TRBV7-2	TRBD2	-	TRBJ2-5	TGTGCCAGCAGCTCGGCGGGGGGCGGAGAGACCCAGTACTTC	CASSSAGGGETQYF
TRBV2	-	once	TRBJ2-3	TGTGCCGGTAAAACAGGGTATGGGAAGCCAGATACGCAGTATTTT	CAGKTGYGKPDTQYF
TRBV24-1	-	-	TRBJ2-1	TGTGCCACCAGTGATTTGGGTGACAATTATGAGCAGTTCTTC	CATSDLGDNYEQFF
TRBV29-1	-	-	TRBJ1-1	TGCAGCGTTGTCGGGGTAACCACTGAAGCTTTCTTT	CSVVGVTTEAFF
TRBV12-3/TRBV12-4	-	-	TRBJ1-5	TGTGCCAGCAGGGGGCAGGGGAATCAGCCCCAGCATTTT	CASRGQGNQPQHF
TRBV12-3/TRBV12-4	-	few	TRBJ1-3	TGTGCCAGCACCGAGAACCGAAACACCATATATTTT	CASTENRNTIYF
TRBV2	-	-	TRBJ2-1	TGTGCCAGCAAAAGGGGGGGCGGAAATGAGCAGTTCTTC	CASKRGGGNEQFF
TRBV28	-	-	TRBJ1-1	TGTGCCAGCAGTTTCGGGACATTTGAAGCTTTCTTT	CASSFGTFEAFF
TRBV7-9	TRBD1	many	TRBJ2-7	TGTGCCAGCAGCGGGACAGGGTATACCTACGAGCAGTACTTC	CASSGTGYTYEQYF
TRBV5-5	TRBD1	-	TRBJ1-6	TGTGCCAGCAGCTGGGACAGGGCTAATTCACCCCTCCACTTT	CASSWDRANSPLHF
TRBV4-3	TRBD2	-	TRBJ2-7	TGCGCCAGCAGCCAAGACAGGACTAGCGGCCCTTCCTACGAGCAGTACTTC	CASSQDRTSGPSYEQYF
TRBV24-1	-	-	TRBJ2-7	TGTGCCACCAGTGATTTAGACAAAGCCTACGAGCAGTACTTC	CATSDLDKAYEQYF
TRBV4-1	-	-	TRBJ1-1	TGCGCCAGCAGCCAAGATGCCAGTTACAACACTGAAGCTTTCTTT	CASSQDASYNTEAFF
TRBV7-2	-	-	TRBJ2-7	TGTGCCAGCAGCTTAGCGCCCGGACTGAACTACGAGCAGTACTTC	CASSLAPGLNYEQYF
TRBV2	TRBD1	-	TRBJ2-7	TGTGCCAGCAGTCAACAGGGGGCTGGCGAGCAGTACTTC	CASSQQGAGEQYF
TRBV6-5	TRBD1	-	TRBJ1-2	TGTGCCAGCAGTTCCGCACAGGGGGCCGGTGGCTACACCTTC	CASSSAQGAGGYTF
TRBV4-2	-	once	TRBJ1-3	TGTGCCAGCAGCCATGACCCCGGGACTTCCTTTGGCCTCTCTGGAAACACCATATATTTT	CASSHDPGTSFGLSGNTIYF
TRBV4-3	TRBD1	-	TRBJ1-1	TGCGCCAGCAGCCAAGGACAGGGGACTGAAGCTTTCTTT	CASSQGQGTEAFF
TRBV7-9	-	-	TRBJ1-3	TGTGCCAGCAGTTTCGATACGGGAGGCTCTGGAAACACCATATATTTT	CASSFDTGGSGNTIYF
TRBV4-3	-	-	TRBJ1-6	TGCGCCAGCAGCGTTCACAGGAATTCACCCCTCCACTTT	CASSVHRNSPLHF
TRBV5-4	-	few	TRBJ1-2	TGTGCCAGCAGCTTGGAATCGAGGGGCTACACCTTC	CASSLESRGYTF
TRBV27	TRBD2	-	TRBJ2-7	TGTGCCTCCCGGACTAGCGGGAGTTTATTCTCCTACGAGCAGTACTTC	CASRTSGSLFSYEQYF
TRBV6-5	TRBD2	-	TRBJ2-7	TGTGCCAGCAGTATCATAGCGGGGAGCTCCTACGAGCAGTACTTC	CASSIIAGSSYEQYF
TRBV6-5	-	-	TRBJ1-3	TGTGCCAGCAGTTTTTCCCTTTTTAGCTCTGGAAACACCATATATTTT	CASSFSLFSSGNTIYF
TRBV4-1	-	-	TRBJ2-3	TGCGCCAGCAGCATGGGGGGGCCCGTCCGGGTGTATTTT	CASSMGGPVRVYF
TRBV7-2	-	-	TRBJ2-7	TGTGCCAGCAGCTTAGGCCCTAGCTCCTACGAGCAGTACTTC	CASSLGPSSYEQYF
TRBV15	-	-	TRBJ2-1	TGTGCCACCAGCAGAGATCTAATCGTGGGAGTCAACAATGAGCAGTTCTTC	CATSRDLIVGVNNEQFF